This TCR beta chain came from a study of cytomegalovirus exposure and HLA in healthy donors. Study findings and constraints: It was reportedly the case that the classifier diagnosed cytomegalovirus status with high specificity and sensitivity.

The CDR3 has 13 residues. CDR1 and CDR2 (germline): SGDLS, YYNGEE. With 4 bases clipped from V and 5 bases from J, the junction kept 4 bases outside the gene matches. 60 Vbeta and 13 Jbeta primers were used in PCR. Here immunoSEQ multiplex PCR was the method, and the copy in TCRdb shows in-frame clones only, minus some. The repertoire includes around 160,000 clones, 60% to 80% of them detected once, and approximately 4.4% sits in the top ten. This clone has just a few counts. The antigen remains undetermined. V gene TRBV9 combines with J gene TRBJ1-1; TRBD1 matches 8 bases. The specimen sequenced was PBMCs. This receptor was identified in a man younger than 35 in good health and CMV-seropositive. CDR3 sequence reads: CASSFGQGTEAFF. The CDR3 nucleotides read TGTGCCAGCAGCTTCGGACAGGGTACTGAAGCTTTCTTT.